This T cell receptor (beta chain) was sequenced for a study of blood T cells in healthy people across ages. Together with a sample-barcoded 5' primer, a J-beta primer mix was included in a second PCR lasting roughly 6 to 12 cycles. In TCRdb, the 5' RACE reads were re-called with MiXCR into one record per CDR3 protein. Among 650,000 to 700,000 distinct CDR3 sequences listed, about 51% were seen once. Healthy Caucasian individuals from Russia aged 6 to 90 served as donors. The authors isolated at least 7 million PBMCs per sample. Trimming removed 5 bases at V and 8 bases at J, with 28 bases between. The CDR3 is made up of 18 amino acids. CDR1 is MNHNS and CDR2 is SASEGT in the germline V gene.

The TCR sequence derives from a woman of 80 years or more in good health. The gene calls are TRBV6-1 and TRBJ2-1, with D possibly being TRBD2 (6 bases). The sample taken for sequencing was blood. The CDR3 protein is CASSPDRPSVSSRDEQFF. CDR3 DNA sequence: TGTGCCAGCAGTCCGGACCGGCCTAGCGTTTCTTCTCGGGATGAGCAGTTCTTC.